These 26 T cell receptor beta chains share one sample of origin, sequenced in a study of T-cell reconstitution after alpha-beta-depleted transplantation in children. The authors prepared the TCRbeta library with unique molecular identifiers. A single record per CDR3 protein comes from TCRdb applying MiXCR to the PCR reads. The sample records about 340,000 distinct CDR3 sequences, 13% being singletons. The sequencing here drew on PBMCs, taken from the stem cell graft. These receptors originate from a human donor who donated a stem cell graft to a child with Fanconi anemia.

The sample holds a few counts of this clonotype. The V gene is TRBV20-1, the J gene TRBJ1-1, with 7 bases that match TRBD1. The germline CDR1 and CDR2 sequences are DFQATT and SNEGSKA (reference sequence). The trim removed 5 bases at V and 2 bases at J, leaving 17 bases unmatched. This CDR3 is built from 17 residues. The CDR3 is CSAVPTGTRGLNTEAFF. The CDR3 DNA sequence: TGCAGTGCTGTCCCGACAGGGACACGGGGGCTAAACACTGAAGCTTTCTTT.

This clonotype occurred many times. The chain has TRBV10-3 and TRBJ1-1, with D possibly matching TRBD1 (6 bases). Per the germline V gene, CDR1 is ENHRY and CDR2 is SYGVKD. The CDR3 loop spans 15 amino acids. V lost 2 bases and J lost 6, with 16 bases in between. CDR3 coding DNA: TGTGCCATCAGTGAGGATCCAGGGGCTTGGGCTGAAGCTTTCTTT. The encoded protein is CAISEDPGAWAEAFF.

This clonotype has a count of ten or more. The chain has TRBV7-2 and TRBJ1-6, with D unclear. This CDR3 comprises 13 residues. In germline, CDR1 is SGHTA, CDR2 FQGNSA. V gave up 6 bases and J gave up 10 bases, with 13 bases separating them. CDR3 sequence reads: CASSPPGESPLHF. The CDR3 region has the DNA TGTGCCAGCAGTCCACCTGGGGAGTCACCCCTCCACTTT. Complete variable domain (other parts from reference TRBV7-2 and TRBJ1-6): GAGVSQSPSNKVTEKGKDVELRCDPISGHTALYWYRQSLGQGLEFLIYFQGNSAPDKSGLPSDRFSAERTGGSVSTLTIQRTQQEDSAVYLCASSPPGESPLHFGNGTRLTVT.

This chain uses TRBV12-3 or TRBV12-4 with TRBJ1-1; D not certain. The CDR3 length is 13 residues. V was pared by 3 bases and J by 4 bases, with 9 bases between. The CDR3 region is CASSFQVGTEAFF. CDR3 nucleotides: TGTGCCAGCAGTTTTCAGGTGGGCACTGAAGCTTTCTTT.

This clonotype was detected many times. The chain recombines TRBV7-2 with TRBJ2-1, with 7 nucleotides matching TRBD2. The V segment lost 2 bases and the J segment 4 bases; nucleotides outside the gene matches: 5. This CDR3 spans 15 amino acids. CDR1 and CDR2 from the germline V gene are SGHTA and FQGNSA. The CDR3 protein is CASSLLAAKYNEQFF. Written as DNA, the CDR3 is TGTGCCAGCAGCTTACTAGCGGCGAAATACAATGAGCAGTTCTTC.

The rearrangement joins TRBV3-1 to TRBJ1-1; tentative D call: TRBD1 (5 bases). The CDR3 consists of 14 residues. CDR1 is LGHDT and CDR2 is YNNKEL in the germline V gene (reference sequence). V lost 4 bases, J lost 4 bases, and 13 bases lay in between. The CDR3 loop is CASSPIPGSTEAFF. In nucleotides, the CDR3 is TGTGCCAGCAGCCCTATCCCAGGGTCCACTGAAGCTTTCTTT.

This clonotype has only a few counts. The V gene is TRBV28, the J gene TRBJ2-2; 10 nucleotides align to TRBD1. V gave up 5 bases and J gave up 7 bases; unmatched junction bases: 7. The CDR3 length is 15 residues. The germline V gene encodes CDR1 MDHEN and CDR2 SYDVKM. The CDR3 DNA follows: TGTGCCAGCAGTCCGAGGGACAGGGGAGGCGGGGAGCTGTTTTTT. Its translation is CASSPRDRGGGELFF.

This clonotype was detected a few times. The CDR3 nucleotides are TGCAGTGCCGACCTTCGGGGCTATGGCTACACCTTC. It is translated as CSADLRGYGYTF. This sequence joins TRBV20-1 and TRBJ1-2; D uncertain. Trimming pared 6 bases from V and 4 bases from J, leaving 12 bases between. Germline V gene data show CDR1 as DFQATT and CDR2 as SNEGSKA (reference sequence). CDR3 length: 12 residues.

The chain couples TRBV2 to TRBJ2-1; D might be TRBD2 (6 bases). The length of the CDR3 is 15 residues. Trimming pared 4 bases from V and 3 bases from J, leaving 13 bases between. The germline gives CDR1 SNHLY, CDR2 FYNNEI. In nucleotides, the CDR3 is TGTGCCAGCAGTGTTAGCGGTCCCGGCTACAATGAGCAGTTCTTC. This encodes CASSVSGPGYNEQFF.

J is TRBJ2-3 and V is TRBV20-1; TRBD2 matches 12 bases. The V and J ends lost 0 bases and 2 bases, in that order; junction bases with no gene match: 6. Germline V lookup: CDR1 DFQATT, CDR2 SNEGSKA (reference sequence). The length of the CDR3 is 17 residues. The CDR3 spells CSARDLRLAGATDTQYF. For the CDR3, the DNA is TGCAGTGCTAGAGATCTCCGACTAGCGGGGGCCACAGATACGCAGTATTTT.

The V gene is TRBV18, the J gene TRBJ2-3, with 7 bases that match TRBD1. Germline V gives CDR1 KGHSH, CDR2 LQKENI. Germline trimming cut 2 bases from V and 7 bases from J; bases unmatched to any gene: 9. This CDR3 has 15 amino acids. CDR3 amino acids: CASSPNSRGSNTQYF. The DNA of the CDR3 is TGTGCCAGCTCACCAAATAGCAGGGGGTCAAATACGCAGTATTTT.

A few counts support this clonotype. The chain joins TRBV6-2 or TRBV6-3 to TRBJ2-4; D possibly corresponds to TRBD2 (5 bases). V was clipped by 6 bases and J by 0 bases, with 18 bases between them. There are 17 residues in the CDR3. Germline V gene lookup returns CDR1 MNHEY and CDR2 SVGEGT. The CDR3 spells CASSLWAGPLAKNIQYF. CDR3 DNA sequence: TGTGCCAGCAGCCTTTGGGCGGGCCCTCTAGCCAAAAACATTCAGTACTTC.

The rearrangement links TRBV5-1 to TRBJ2-3; TRBD2 aligns across 12 bases. Looked up from germline, CDR1 is SGHRS and CDR2 is YFSETQ. The V gene end was trimmed by 5 bases and the J gene end by 2 bases; junction bases not matched to a gene: 3. The CDR3 consists of 15 residues. The CDR3 spells CASRRTSGNTDTQYF. Written as DNA, the CDR3 is TGCGCCAGCAGGAGGACTAGCGGGAACACAGATACGCAGTATTTT.

This clonotype turned up a few times. Since a much larger clone is just one base distant, this may be a read error. The V gene is TRBV4-2, the J gene TRBJ1-2; no clear D gene. The V end was cut by 3 bases, the J end by 2 bases, with 1 base between. Germline assignment: CDR1 LGHNA and CDR2 YNFKEQ. The CDR3 extends over 11 amino acids. CDR3 in DNA: TGTGCCAGCAGCCAGAACTATGGCTACACCTTC. Translation: CASSQNYGYTF.

This clonotype was picked up many times. J is TRBJ2-3 and V is TRBV4-3; D is undetermined. The V gene lost 3 bases and the J gene lost 0 bases, with 7 bases spanning the gap. The CDR3 extends over 14 amino acids. Per germline, CDR1 LGHNA and CDR2 YSLEER. CDR3 in DNA: TGCGCCAGCAGCCAGGGGATCAGCACAGATACGCAGTATTTT. As protein: CASSQGISTDTQYF.

The chain uses TRBV7-9 and TRBJ1-2; 11 positions match TRBD1. This CDR3 is built from 17 residues. Trimming removed 6 bases from V and 3 bases from J; junction bases left unmatched: 12. Germline V CDR1 and CDR2: SEHNR, FQNEAQ (reference sequence). CDR3 sequence: CASRSGTGGFVDYGYTF. CDR3 coding DNA: TGTGCCAGCAGGTCCGGGACAGGGGGATTCGTGGACTATGGCTACACCTTC.

This clonotype has just a few counts. The chain couples TRBV18 to TRBJ1-5; D is uncertain. Germline lookup yields CDR1 KGHSH and CDR2 LQKENI. The CDR3 totals 12 residues. Trimming stripped 2 bases from V and 8 bases from J, with 7 bases between. The CDR3 region is CASSPGVEPQHF. The CDR3 DNA reads TGTGCCAGCTCACCAGGGGTTGAGCCCCAGCATTTT.

This clonotype came up many times. J is TRBJ1-2 and V is TRBV7-6; 11 bases fit TRBD1. There are 14 residues in the CDR3. Losses at the gene ends were 4 bases for V and 6 bases for J; bases not matched to a gene: 4. Germline CDR1 is SGHVS and CDR2 is FNYEAQ. The CDR3 loop is CASSSLDRGHGYTF. In nucleotides, the CDR3 is TGTGCCAGCAGCTCCTTGGACAGGGGGCATGGCTACACCTTC. The whole variable domain, filled in from reference TRBV7-6 and TRBJ1-2, reads GAGVSQSPRYKVTKRGQDVALRCDPISGHVSLYWYRQALGQGPEFLTYFNYEAQQDKSGLPNDRFSAERPEGSISTLTIQRTEQRDSAMYRCASSSLDRGHGYTFGSGTRLTVV.

The chain joins TRBV2 to TRBJ2-1, with 11 bases that match TRBD2. V trimming: 5 bases; J trimming: 8 bases; junction bases outside the gene matches: 5. CDR1 and CDR2 from the germline V gene are SNHLY and FYNNEI. CDR3 size: 14 residues. CDR3 in amino acids: CASSRLAGRHEQFF. CDR3 nucleotide sequence: TGTGCCAGCAGTAGACTAGCGGGACGTCATGAGCAGTTCTTC. The whole variable domain, remainder taken from reference TRBV2 and TRBJ2-1, is EPEVTQTPSHQVTQMGQEVILRCVPISNHLYFYWYRQILGQKVEFLVSFYNNEISEKSEIFDDQFSVERPDGSNFTLKIRSTKLEDSAMYFCASSRLAGRHEQFFGPGTRLTVL.

On this clonotype itself: One end of the junction varies from germline; a read error may be responsible. V is TRBV3-1 and J is TRBJ1-2, with a tentative D call TRBD1 (5 bases). The CDR3 loop spans 13 amino acids. Germline CDR1 and CDR2: LGHDT and YNNKEL (reference sequence). CDR3 bases: TGTGCCAGCAGCCAAGAATCCGGGGCCGAGGCCTATTTT. It codes for CASSQESGAEAYF.

The table lists this clonotype with many counts. J is TRBJ2-1 and V is TRBV11-2, with D possibly being TRBD1 (5 bases). The CDR3 is 16 residues long. The V gene lost 3 bases and the J gene lost 7 bases, with 19 bases spanning the gap. The V gene's germline CDR1 is SGHAT and CDR2 FQNNGV. Here the CDR3 reads CASSFDPSGLANEQFF. The CDR3 nucleotides read TGTGCCAGCAGCTTCGACCCCTCAGGGTTAGCAAATGAGCAGTTCTTC. The full variable domain, rest sourced from reference TRBV11-2 and TRBJ2-1, is EAGVAQSPRYKIIEKRQSVAFWCNPISGHATLYWYQQILGQGPKLLIQFQNNGVVDDSQLPKDRFSAERLKGVDSTLKIQPAKLEDSAVYLCASSFDPSGLANEQFFGPGTRLTVL.

The chain couples TRBV12-3 or TRBV12-4 to TRBJ1-4; D might be TRBD1 (5 bases). Trimming removed 2 bases at V and 3 bases at J, with 10 bases between. The CDR3 runs 15 residues. CDR3 region: CASSLLGAANEKLFF. CDR3 bases: TGTGCCAGCAGTTTACTAGGGGCGGCTAATGAAAAACTGTTTTTT.

This clonotype was seen a few times. The CDR3 is CASQGRTPRELFF. DNA for the CDR3: TGTGCCAGTCAGGGACGGACCCCCAGGGAGCTGTTTTTT. The V and J genes are TRBV19 and TRBJ2-2, with D tentatively TRBD1 or TRBD2 (5 bases each). This CDR3 has 13 residues. Trimming left V 8 bases short and J 9 bases short, with 16 bases between. The germline V gene has CDR1 LNHDA and CDR2 SQIVND (reference sequence).

With respect to this clonotype: Relative to the germline gene, one junction end is altered; a read error may explain this. This chain uses TRBV5-1 with TRBJ2-7; 8 bases are a match to TRBD2. The germline CDR1 and CDR2 sequences are SGHRS and YFSETQ. CDR3 length equals 12 residues. CDR3 DNA sequence: TGCGCCAGCAGCTTGATCGGGGGGGAGCAGTATTTC. It translates to CASSLIGGEQYF.

This clonotype has just a few counts. The chain recombines TRBV2 with TRBJ2-3; D gene uncertain. Trimming removed 10 bases from V and 2 bases from J, with 7 bases in between. The CDR3 extends over 11 amino acids. Germline values: CDR1 SNHLY, CDR2 FYNNEI. Here the CDR3 DNA reads TGTGCCACCTCCTACACAGATACGCAGTATTTT. Translated: CATSYTDTQYF.

The rearrangement uses TRBV6-5 and TRBJ2-7; 10 positions agree with TRBD2. The CDR3 loop spans 15 amino acids. Germline V gene data show CDR1 as MNHEY and CDR2 as SVGAGI. Trimming took 5 bases from V and 2 from J; bases not matched to a gene: 6. CDR3 sequence reads: CASSTSGGGTYEQYF. In nucleotides, the CDR3 is TGTGCCAGCAGTACAAGCGGGGGGGGCACCTACGAGCAGTACTTC.